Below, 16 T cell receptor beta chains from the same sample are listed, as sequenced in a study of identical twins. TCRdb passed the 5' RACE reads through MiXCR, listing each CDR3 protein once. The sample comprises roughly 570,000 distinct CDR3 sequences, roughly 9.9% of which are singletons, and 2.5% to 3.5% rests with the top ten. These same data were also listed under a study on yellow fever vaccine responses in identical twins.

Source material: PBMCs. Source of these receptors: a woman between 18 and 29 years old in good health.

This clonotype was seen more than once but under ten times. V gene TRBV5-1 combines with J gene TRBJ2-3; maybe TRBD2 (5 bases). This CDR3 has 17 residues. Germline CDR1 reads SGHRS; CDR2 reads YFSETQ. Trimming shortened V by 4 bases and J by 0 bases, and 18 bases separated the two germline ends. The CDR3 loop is CASSDPGSQTSTDTQYF. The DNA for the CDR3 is TGCGCCAGCAGCGATCCGGGGTCTCAGACTAGCACAGATACGCAGTATTTT.

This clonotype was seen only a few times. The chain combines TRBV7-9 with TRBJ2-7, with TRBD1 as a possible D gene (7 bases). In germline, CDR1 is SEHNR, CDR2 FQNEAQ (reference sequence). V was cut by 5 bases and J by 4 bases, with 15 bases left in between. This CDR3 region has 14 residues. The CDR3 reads CASSQGGGKYEQYF. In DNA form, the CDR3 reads TGTGCCAGCAGCCAAGGGGGCGGGAAGTACGAGCAGTACTTC.

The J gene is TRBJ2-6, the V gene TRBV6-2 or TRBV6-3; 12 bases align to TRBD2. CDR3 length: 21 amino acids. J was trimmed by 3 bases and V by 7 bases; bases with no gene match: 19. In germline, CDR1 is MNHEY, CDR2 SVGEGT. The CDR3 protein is CASINTGASGGENRGANVLTF. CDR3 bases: TGTGCCAGCATTAATACGGGGGCTAGCGGGGGGGAAAATCGTGGGGCCAACGTCCTGACTTTC.

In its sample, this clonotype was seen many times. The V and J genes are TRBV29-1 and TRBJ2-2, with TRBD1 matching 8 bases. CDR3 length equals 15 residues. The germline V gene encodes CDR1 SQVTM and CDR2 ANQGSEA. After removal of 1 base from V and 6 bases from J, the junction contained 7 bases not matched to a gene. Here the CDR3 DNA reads TGCAGCGTTGAAGCCCAGGACAGGGTGCCCGGGGAGCTGTTTTTT. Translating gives CSVEAQDRVPGELFF.

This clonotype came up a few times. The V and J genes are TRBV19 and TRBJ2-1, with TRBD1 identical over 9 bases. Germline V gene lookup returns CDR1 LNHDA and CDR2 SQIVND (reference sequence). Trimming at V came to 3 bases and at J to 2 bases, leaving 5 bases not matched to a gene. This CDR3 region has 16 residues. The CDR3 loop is CASSIDRDRAYNEQFF. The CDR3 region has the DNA TGTGCCAGTAGTATTGATCGGGACAGGGCCTACAATGAGCAGTTCTTC.

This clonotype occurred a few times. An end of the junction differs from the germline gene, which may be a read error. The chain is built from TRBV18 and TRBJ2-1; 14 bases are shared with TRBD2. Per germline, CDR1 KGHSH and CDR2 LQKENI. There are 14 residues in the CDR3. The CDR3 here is CASSPKTSGRAAVF. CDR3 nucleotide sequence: TGTGCCAGCTCACCCAAGACTAGCGGGAGGGCCGCGGTCTTC.

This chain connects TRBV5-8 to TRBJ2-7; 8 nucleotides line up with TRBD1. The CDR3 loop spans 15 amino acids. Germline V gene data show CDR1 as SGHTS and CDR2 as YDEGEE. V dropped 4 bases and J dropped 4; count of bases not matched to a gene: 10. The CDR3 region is CASSPRWTGFYEQYF. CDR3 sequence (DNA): TGTGCCAGCAGCCCCCGATGGACAGGGTTTTACGAGCAGTACTTC.

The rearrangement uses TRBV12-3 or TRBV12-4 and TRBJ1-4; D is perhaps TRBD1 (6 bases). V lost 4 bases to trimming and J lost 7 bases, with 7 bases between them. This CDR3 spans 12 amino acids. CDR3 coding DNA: TGTGCCAGCAGTTCAGGGGTTGAAAAACTGTTTTTT. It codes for CASSSGVEKLFF.

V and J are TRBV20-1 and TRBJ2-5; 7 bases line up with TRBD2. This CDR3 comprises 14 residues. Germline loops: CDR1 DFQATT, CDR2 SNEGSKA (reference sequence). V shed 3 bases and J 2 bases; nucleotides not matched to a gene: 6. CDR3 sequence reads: CSARGREIQETQYF. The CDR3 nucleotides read TGCAGTGCTAGGGGGCGGGAGATTCAAGAGACCCAGTACTTC.

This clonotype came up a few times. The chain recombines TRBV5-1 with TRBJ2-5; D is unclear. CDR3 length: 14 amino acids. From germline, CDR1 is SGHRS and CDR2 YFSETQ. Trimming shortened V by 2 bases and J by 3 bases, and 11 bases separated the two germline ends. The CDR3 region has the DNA TGCGCCAGCAGCTTACCCTCAGAGAAAGAGACCCAGTACTTC. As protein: CASSLPSEKETQYF.

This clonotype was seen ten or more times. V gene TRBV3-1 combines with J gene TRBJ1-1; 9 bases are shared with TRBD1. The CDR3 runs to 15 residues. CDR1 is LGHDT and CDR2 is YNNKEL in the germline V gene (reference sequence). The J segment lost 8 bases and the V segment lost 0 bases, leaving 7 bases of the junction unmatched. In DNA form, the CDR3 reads TGTGCCAGCAGCCAAGACCGGACAGGGGCGGGCGAAGCTTTCTTT. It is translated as CASSQDRTGAGEAFF.

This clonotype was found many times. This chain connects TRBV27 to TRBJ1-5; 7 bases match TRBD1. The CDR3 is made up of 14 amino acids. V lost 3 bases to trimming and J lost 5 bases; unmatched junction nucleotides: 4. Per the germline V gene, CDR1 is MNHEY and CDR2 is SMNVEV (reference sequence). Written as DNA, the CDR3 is TGTGCCAGCAGTTTTCAGGGGGGTTATCAGCCCCAGCATTTT. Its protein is CASSFQGGYQPQHF.

This CDR3 reads CSAGPTGELFF. CDR3 bases: TGCAGTGCTGGTCCCACCGGGGAGCTGTTTTTT. V and J are TRBV20-1 and TRBJ2-2; D unclear. The CDR3 sequence is 11 residues long. Trimming took off 5 bases at V and 4 bases at J, with 5 bases between the two ends. CDR1 is DFQATT and CDR2 is SNEGSKA in the germline V gene (reference sequence).

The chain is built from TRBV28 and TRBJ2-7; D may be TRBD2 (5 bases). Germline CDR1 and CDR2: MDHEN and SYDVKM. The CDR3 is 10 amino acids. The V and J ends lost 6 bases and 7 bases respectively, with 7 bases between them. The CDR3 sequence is CASRRVEQYF. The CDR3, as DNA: TGTGCCAGCAGGAGGGTTGAGCAGTACTTC.

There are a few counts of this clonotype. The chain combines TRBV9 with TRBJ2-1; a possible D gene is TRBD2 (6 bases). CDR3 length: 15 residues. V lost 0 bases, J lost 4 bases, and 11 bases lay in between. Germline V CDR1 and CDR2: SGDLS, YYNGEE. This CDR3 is CASSVAGSPYNEQFF. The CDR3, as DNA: TGTGCCAGCAGCGTAGCCGGGAGCCCATACAATGAGCAGTTCTTC. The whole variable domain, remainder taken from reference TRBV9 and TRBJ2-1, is DSGVTQTPKHLITATGQRVTLRCSPRSGDLSVYWYQQSLDQGLQFLIQYYNGEERAKGNILERFSAQQFPDLHSELNLSSLELGDSALYFCASSVAGSPYNEQFFGPGTRLTVL.

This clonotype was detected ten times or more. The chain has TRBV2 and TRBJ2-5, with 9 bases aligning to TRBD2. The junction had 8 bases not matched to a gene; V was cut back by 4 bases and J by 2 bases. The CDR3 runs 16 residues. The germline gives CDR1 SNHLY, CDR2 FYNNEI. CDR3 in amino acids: CASSAGGGGGQETQYF. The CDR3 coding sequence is TGTGCCAGCAGTGCTGGGGGCGGGGGGGGACAAGAGACCCAGTACTTC.